Following are 30 T cell receptor beta chains from one sample sequenced in a study of beta chain features in type 1 diabetes. The isolated RNA, all of it, was reverse transcribed, so expressed TCRB transcripts were what got sequenced. TCRdb's table, derived via immunoSEQ multiplex PCR, lists solely in-frame clones and lacks some. The table includes around 500,000 clones, about 29% detected once. The sequenced sample consisted of naive CD4+ T cells from blood. All receptors come from a young man in good health.

The gene calls are TRBV30 and TRBJ2-3, with a possible D match to TRBD2 (5 bases). In germline, CDR1 is GTSNPN, CDR2 SVGIG (reference sequence). The CDR3 length is 13 residues. Trimming removed 5 bases from V and 2 bases from J, with 11 bases in between. In DNA form, the CDR3 reads TGTGCCTGGGGGAGCGGATCCACAGATACGCAGTATTTT. Translating gives CAWGSGSTDTQYF.

The genes are TRBV18 and TRBJ2-4, with 11 bases fitting TRBD2. The CDR3 totals 14 residues. Germline lookup yields CDR1 KGHSH and CDR2 LQKENI. The J segment lost 8 bases and the V segment lost 3 bases, leaving 3 bases of the junction unmatched. This CDR3 reads CASSPLLAGDIQYF. The CDR3 DNA follows: TGTGCCAGCTCACCTCTACTAGCGGGGGACATTCAGTACTTC.

J is TRBJ2-7 and V is TRBV29-1; D gene unclear. The CDR3 is 11 amino acids. The germline gives CDR1 SQVTM, CDR2 ANQGSEA. Trimming cost V 6 bases and J 1 base, with 7 bases left between them. The CDR3 reads CSVTESYEQYF. The CDR3 DNA reads TGCAGCGTAACGGAGTCCTACGAGCAGTACTTC.

The table lists this clone with a few counts. The chain carries TRBV7-8 and TRBJ2-4; D not resolved. CDR1 SGHVS and CDR2 FQNEAQ come from the germline V gene. The CDR3 is 12 residues long. Deletions cut 1 base from V and 7 bases from J, with 5 bases between. The CDR3 reads CASSLDRNIQYF. CDR3 nucleotide sequence: TGTGCCAGCAGCTTAGATAGGAACATTCAGTACTTC.

This sequence joins TRBV30 and TRBJ2-7, with D perhaps TRBD1 or TRBD2 (7 bases each). The V end was cut by 4 bases, the J end by 12 bases, with 19 bases between. The CDR3 totals 12 residues. Germline V gene sequence: CDR1 GTSNPN, CDR2 SVGIG (reference sequence). The CDR3 sequence: CAWTPGGGASYF. CDR3 nucleotides: TGTGCCTGGACCCCAGGGGGGGGCGCATCGTACTTC. The entire variable domain, with the rest obtained from reference TRBV30 and TRBJ2-7, is as follows: SQTIHQWPATLVQPVGSPLSLECTVEGTSNPNLYWYRQAAGRGLQLLFYSVGIGQISSEVPQNLSASRPQDRQFILSSKKLLLSDSGFYLCAWTPGGGASYFGPGTRLTVT.

This clone was seen only a few times. Other DNA sequences of this sample code for an identical CDR3. The chain has TRBV30 and TRBJ2-1, with a weak D call TRBD2 (5 bases). The CDR3 has 12 amino acids. CDR1 and CDR2 (germline): GTSNPN, SVGIG (reference sequence). V was trimmed by 0 bases and J by 7 bases, leaving 7 bases between them. Here the CDR3 reads CAWSVRGNEQFF. The CDR3 DNA sequence: TGTGCCTGGAGTGTACGGGGTAATGAGCAGTTCTTC.

There are a few counts of this clone. This rearrangement joins TRBV18 to TRBJ2-5; the match to TRBD2 covers 11 bases. With V trimmed by 8 bases and J by 2 bases, 7 bases remained unmatched. Germline V CDR1 and CDR2: KGHSH, LQKENI. The CDR3 spans 15 residues. The DNA for the CDR3 is TGTGCCAGCACTCTAGCGGGAGGCTTACAAGAGACCCAGTACTTC. Translation gives CASTLAGGLQETQYF.

As to this clone: Other DNA sequences of this sample code for an identical CDR3. The V gene is TRBV29-1, the J gene TRBJ1-2; 7 positions match TRBD1. Germline CDR1 SQVTM, CDR2 ANQGSEA. The CDR3 length is 11 residues. Trimming removed 2 bases from V and 7 bases from J; junction bases left unmatched: 1. The CDR3 region has the DNA TGCAGCGTTGAAACAGGGGCTGGCTACACCTTC. It encodes CSVETGAGYTF.

This chain uses TRBV7-8 with TRBJ1-5, with a tentative D call TRBD1 (6 bases). The germline V and J ends were trimmed by 6 bases and 1 base, with 16 bases remaining between them. The germline V gene encodes CDR1 SGHVS and CDR2 FQNEAQ. This CDR3 is 16 amino acids long. The CDR3 sequence: CASSYATGRSNQPQHF. In nucleotides, the CDR3 is TGTGCCAGCAGTTATGCGACAGGACGAAGCAATCAGCCCCAGCATTTT.

The sample holds a few counts of this clone. The gene calls are TRBV4-3 and TRBJ2-3; perhaps TRBD2 as D (5 bases). Germline V CDR1 and CDR2: LGHNA, YSLEER. Trimming stripped 3 bases from V and 6 bases from J, with 16 bases between. There are 15 residues in the CDR3. In DNA form, the CDR3 reads TGCGCCAGCAGCCAGCCGGGGTCCCCCGCCGATACGCAGTATTTT. It yields the protein CASSQPGSPADTQYF.

The chain carries TRBV7-3 and TRBJ2-3, with 12 bases identical to TRBD2. This CDR3 contains 19 residues. The trim removed 5 bases at V and 1 base at J, leaving 13 bases unmatched. Germline V gene sequence: CDR1 SGHTA, CDR2 FQGTGA. The CDR3 is CASSPGTSGFPGRTDTQYF. CDR3 nucleotides: TGTGCCAGCAGCCCTGGGACTAGCGGGTTCCCAGGGCGCACAGATACGCAGTATTTT.

This sequence joins TRBV28 and TRBJ2-7; D gene uncertain. The CDR3 is 13 residues long. Between the trimmed V and J ends, which lost 8 bases and 3 bases, there was a span of 14 bases. The V gene's germline CDR1 is MDHEN and CDR2 SYDVKM. The CDR3 is CASGPLQSYEQYF. The CDR3 nucleotides read TGTGCCAGCGGACCCTTACAGAGCTACGAGCAGTACTTC.

The sample holds a few counts of this clone. The rearrangement links TRBV19 to TRBJ2-1; 12 bases are shared with TRBD1. The germline V gene has CDR1 LNHDA and CDR2 SQIVND (reference sequence). V lost 7 bases and J lost 7; bases outside the gene matches: 5. This CDR3 spans 14 amino acids. CDR3 DNA: TGTGCCAGTACTGGGACAGGGGGCAGGAATGAGCAGTTCTTC. This gives the protein CASTGTGGRNEQFF.

This clone was recorded a few times. The chain couples TRBV15 to TRBJ2-1; D is unresolved. Trimming took off 0 bases at V and 7 bases at J, with 7 bases between the two ends. This CDR3 is built from 13 residues. Germline lookup yields CDR1 LNHNV and CDR2 YYDKDF (reference sequence). The CDR3 sequence is CATSRDLGNEQFF. The CDR3 nucleotides are TGTGCCACCAGCAGAGATCTAGGGAATGAGCAGTTCTTC.

V gene TRBV7-3 combines with J gene TRBJ2-1; the match to TRBD1 covers 10 bases. This CDR3 is 14 amino acids long. J lost 10 bases, V lost 2 bases, and 5 bases had no gene match. Germline CDR1 and CDR2: SGHTA and FQGTGA. DNA for the CDR3: TGTGCCAGCAGCTTAGGGACAGGGGATCGAGAGCAGTTCTTC. It is translated as CASSLGTGDREQFF.

The chain carries TRBV4-3 and TRBJ2-3; 10 bases align to TRBD2. V lost 4 bases and J lost 1; bases outside the gene matches: 5. The CDR3 consists of 16 residues. The germline V gene has CDR1 LGHNA and CDR2 YSLEER. Here the CDR3 reads CASSLLAGVGTDTQYF. The CDR3 bases are TGCGCCAGCAGCCTGCTAGCGGGAGTAGGCACAGATACGCAGTATTTT.

This clone occurred a few times. The chain employs TRBV6-5 and TRBJ2-5; D might be TRBD1 (6 bases). CDR3 length: 15 amino acids. Per germline, CDR1 MNHEY and CDR2 SVGAGI. V lost 0 bases and J lost 6, with 14 bases in between. CDR3 amino acids: CASSYSTAGAKTQYF. CDR3 nucleotide sequence: TGTGCCAGCAGTTACTCGACGGCAGGGGCCAAGACCCAGTACTTC.

J is TRBJ2-3 and V is TRBV23-1; 7 bases are a match to TRBD2. TRBV23-1 falls under the ORF class, with uncertain function. The CDR3 runs 19 residues. Trimming took 4 bases from V and 0 from J; bases not matched to a gene: 16. CDR3 DNA: TGCGCCAGCAGTCCCGCGGTGCAGACACTAGCGAGAAGCACAGATACGCAGTATTTT. It specifies CASSPAVQTLARSTDTQYF.

This clone was seen more than once but under ten times. This chain's CDR3 is CAWSAGTNEKLFF. In nucleotides, the CDR3 is TGTGCCTGGAGCGCCGGGACGAATGAAAAACTGTTTTTT. The rearrangement uses TRBV30 and TRBJ1-4; perhaps TRBD1 as D (5 bases). Germline assignment: CDR1 GTSNPN and CDR2 SVGIG (reference sequence). V shed 3 bases and J shed 5 bases, with 10 bases lying between them. This CDR3 is 13 amino acids long.

CDR3 nucleotides: TGTGCCAGCAGCGTAGAAGGGGGAGGCAATGAGCAGTTCTTC. Translating it yields CASSVEGGGNEQFF. The rearrangement links TRBV9 to TRBJ2-1; D assignment may be TRBD1 or TRBD2 (6 bases each). Trimming removed 0 bases from V and 6 bases from J, with 10 bases in between. CDR1 is SGDLS and CDR2 is YYNGEE in the germline V gene. This CDR3 region has 14 residues. The full variable domain, rest sourced from reference TRBV9 and TRBJ2-1, is DSGVTQTPKHLITATGQRVTLRCSPRSGDLSVYWYQQSLDQGLQFLIQYYNGEERAKGNILERFSAQQFPDLHSELNLSSLELGDSALYFCASSVEGGGNEQFFGPGTRLTVL.

The chain carries TRBV30 and TRBJ1-3, with TRBD1 matching 7 bases. The V and J ends lost 5 bases and 0 bases, in that order; junction bases with no gene match: 7. The V gene's germline CDR1 is GTSNPN and CDR2 SVGIG (reference sequence). The CDR3 extends over 15 amino acids. The CDR3 nucleotides are TGTGCCTGGCGGGACAGTCCGCACTCTGGAAACACCATATATTTT. This sequence encodes CAWRDSPHSGNTIYF.

The chain employs TRBV28 and TRBJ2-5; D gene ambiguous. This CDR3 comprises 11 residues. V lost 7 bases and J 2 bases, leaving 5 bases between the germline ends. The V gene's germline CDR1 is MDHEN and CDR2 SYDVKM. This chain's CDR3 is CASTDQETQYF. Written as DNA, the CDR3 is TGTGCCAGCACCGATCAAGAGACCCAGTACTTC.

The chain combines TRBV28 with TRBJ2-4; TRBD2 matches 11 bases. The CDR3 is made up of 15 amino acids. With 4 bases clipped from V and 4 bases from J, the junction kept 3 bases outside the gene matches. Per the germline V gene, CDR1 is MDHEN and CDR2 is SYDVKM. The CDR3 loop is CASSSTSGTKNIQYF. CDR3 in DNA: TGTGCCAGCAGTTCGACTAGCGGGACTAAAAACATTCAGTACTTC.

The chain is built from TRBV28 and TRBJ2-7; 11 nucleotides match TRBD2. Germline-derived CDR1 and CDR2 are MDHEN and SYDVKM. The CDR3 consists of 15 residues. Germline trimming cut 6 bases from V and 6 bases from J; bases unmatched to any gene: 10. CDR3 in amino acids: CASSLSGRGYAEQYF. CDR3 nucleotides: TGTGCCAGCAGCCTTAGCGGGAGGGGATATGCCGAGCAGTACTTC.

The chain recombines TRBV9 with TRBJ2-2; 9 bases are a match to TRBD2. This CDR3 comprises 18 residues. Trimming removed 3 bases from V and 2 bases from J; junction bases left unmatched: 11. The germline gives CDR1 SGDLS, CDR2 YYNGEE. The CDR3 coding sequence is TGTGCCAGCAGCGCCTCGGGTAGCGGGAGATCTAACACCGGGGAGCTGTTTTTT. Amino acid sequence: CASSASGSGRSNTGELFF.

This clone has just a few counts. V gene TRBV5-4 combines with J gene TRBJ1-3, with D maybe TRBD1 (6 bases). Trimming shortened V by 0 bases and J by 0 bases, and 10 bases separated the two germline ends. Germline V gene data show CDR1 as SGHNT and CDR2 as YYREEE (reference sequence). The CDR3 runs to 16 residues. CDR3 loop: CASSLDRALSGNTIYF. CDR3 coding DNA: TGTGCCAGCAGCTTGGACAGGGCCCTCTCTGGAAACACCATATATTTT.

This rearrangement joins TRBV27 to TRBJ1-2; a weak D match, TRBD1 (6 bases). The germline V gene encodes CDR1 MNHEY and CDR2 SMNVEV (reference sequence). The CDR3 is made up of 13 amino acids. The V end was cut by 6 bases, the J end by 4 bases, with 12 bases between. CDR3 amino acids: CASRKTGSYGYTF. In nucleotides, the CDR3 is TGTGCCAGCAGAAAGACAGGTAGCTATGGCTACACCTTC.

This clone has just a few counts. CDR3 in DNA: TGTGCCAGCAGCTTCGCCGGGACTAGCGGTAAAGAGACCCAGTACTTC. The encoded protein is CASSFAGTSGKETQYF. The rearrangement links TRBV5-4 to TRBJ2-5, with 11 positions matching TRBD2. CDR1 SGHNT and CDR2 YYREEE come from the germline V gene (reference sequence). Trimming cost V 2 bases and J 3 bases; bases outside gene matches: 6. CDR3 length: 16 residues.

The gene calls are TRBV5-1 and TRBJ2-7; the match to TRBD1 covers 9 bases. V gave up 5 bases and J gave up 3 bases; unmatched junction bases: 15. Germline V gene data show CDR1 as SGHRS and CDR2 as YFSETQ. The CDR3 length is 17 residues. The CDR3 nucleotides read TGCGCCAGCAGTCGCTCCCCACAGGGGGCGGCCAACTACGAGCAGTACTTC. This codes for CASSRSPQGAANYEQYF.

This clone was seen a few times. The chain is built from TRBV30 and TRBJ2-7; D tentatively reads TRBD1 or TRBD2 (5 bases each). This CDR3 is built from 12 residues. Germline-derived CDR1 and CDR2 are GTSNPN and SVGIG (reference sequence). Trimming took off 7 bases at V and 7 bases at J, with 17 bases between the two ends. The CDR3 DNA follows: TGTGCCTCCCCCATTTGGGACGGGGAGCAGTACTTC. Encoded protein: CASPIWDGEQYF.